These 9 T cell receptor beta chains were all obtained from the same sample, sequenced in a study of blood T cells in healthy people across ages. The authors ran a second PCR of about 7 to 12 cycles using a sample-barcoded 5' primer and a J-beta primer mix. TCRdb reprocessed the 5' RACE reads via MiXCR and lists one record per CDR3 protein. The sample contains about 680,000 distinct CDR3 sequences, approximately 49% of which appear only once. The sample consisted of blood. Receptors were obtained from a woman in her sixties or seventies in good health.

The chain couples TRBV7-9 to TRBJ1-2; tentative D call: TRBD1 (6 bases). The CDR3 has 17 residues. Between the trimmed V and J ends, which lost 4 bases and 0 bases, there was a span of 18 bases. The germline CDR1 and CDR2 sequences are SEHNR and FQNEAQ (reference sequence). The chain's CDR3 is CASSYTGTMEANYGYTF. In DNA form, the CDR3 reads TGTGCCAGCAGCTATACCGGGACAATGGAAGCTAACTATGGCTACACCTTC.

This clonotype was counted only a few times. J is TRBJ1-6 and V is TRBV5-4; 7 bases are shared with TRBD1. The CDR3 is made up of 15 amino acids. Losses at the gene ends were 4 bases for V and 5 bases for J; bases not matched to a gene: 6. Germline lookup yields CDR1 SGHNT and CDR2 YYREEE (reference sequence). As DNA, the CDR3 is TGTGCCAGCAGCCCGGGACAGATAAATAATTCACCCCTCCACTTT. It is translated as CASSPGQINNSPLHF.

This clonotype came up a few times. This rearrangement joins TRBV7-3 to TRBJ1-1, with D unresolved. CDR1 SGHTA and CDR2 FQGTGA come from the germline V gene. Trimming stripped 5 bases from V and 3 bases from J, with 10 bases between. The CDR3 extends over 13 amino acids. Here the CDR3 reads CASSVNSDTEAFF. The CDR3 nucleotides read TGTGCCAGCAGCGTAAACTCTGACACTGAAGCTTTCTTT.

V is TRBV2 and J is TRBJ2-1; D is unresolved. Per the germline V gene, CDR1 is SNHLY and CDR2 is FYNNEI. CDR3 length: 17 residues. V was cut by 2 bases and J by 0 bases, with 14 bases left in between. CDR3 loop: CASSEQSPGSSYNEQFF. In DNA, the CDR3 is TGTGCCAGCAGTGAACAGTCTCCGGGTAGCTCCTACAATGAGCAGTTCTTC.

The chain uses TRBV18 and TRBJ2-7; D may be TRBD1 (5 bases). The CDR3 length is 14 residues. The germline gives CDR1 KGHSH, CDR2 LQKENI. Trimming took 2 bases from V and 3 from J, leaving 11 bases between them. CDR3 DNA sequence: TGTGCCAGCTCACCATCCCCAGGGATCTACGAGCAGTACTTC. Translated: CASSPSPGIYEQYF.

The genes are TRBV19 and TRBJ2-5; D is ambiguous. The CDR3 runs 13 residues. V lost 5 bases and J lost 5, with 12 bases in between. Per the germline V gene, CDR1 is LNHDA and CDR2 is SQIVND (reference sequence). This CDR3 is CASSQTAMETQYF. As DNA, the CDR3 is TGTGCCAGTAGTCAGACCGCGATGGAGACCCAGTACTTC.

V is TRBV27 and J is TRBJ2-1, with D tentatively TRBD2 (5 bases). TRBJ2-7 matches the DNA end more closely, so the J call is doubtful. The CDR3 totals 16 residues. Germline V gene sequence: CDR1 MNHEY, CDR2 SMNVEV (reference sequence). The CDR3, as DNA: TGTGCCAGCACCCGGCTAGCTACCGGCTCCTACAATGAGCAGTACTTC. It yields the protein CASTRLATGSYNEQYF.

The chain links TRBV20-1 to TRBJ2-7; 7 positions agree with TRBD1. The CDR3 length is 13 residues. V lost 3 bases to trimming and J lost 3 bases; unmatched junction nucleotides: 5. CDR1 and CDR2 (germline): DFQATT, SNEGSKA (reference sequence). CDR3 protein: CSARDRRLYEQYF. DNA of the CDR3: TGCAGTGCTAGGGACAGGCGGCTCTACGAGCAGTACTTC.

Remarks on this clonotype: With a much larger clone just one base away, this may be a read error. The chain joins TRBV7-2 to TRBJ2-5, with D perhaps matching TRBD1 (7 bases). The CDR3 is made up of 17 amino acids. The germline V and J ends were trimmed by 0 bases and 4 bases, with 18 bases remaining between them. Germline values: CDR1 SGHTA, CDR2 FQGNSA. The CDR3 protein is CASSLASRGDWLETQYF. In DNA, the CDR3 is TGTGCCAGCAGCTTAGCGTCCAGGGGGGACTGGTTAGAGACCCAGTACTTC.